The 25 T cell receptor beta chains reported below all come from one sample, sequenced in a study of T cell responses to AZD1222 COVID-19 vaccine. TCRdb's copy holds only in-frame clones and misses some; the assay was immunoSEQ multiplex PCR. Altogether roughly 120,000 clones are present, over 80% being singletons, with the ten largest covering 11% to 15%. The material was peripheral blood, obtained on day 0 of AZD1222 vaccination. The origin of the receptors is an adult in good health.

The CDR3 DNA reads as TGTGCCAGCAGAGACCAGGGGGCCCACACCTACGAGCAGTACTTC. Amino acids: CASRDQGAHTYEQYF. This chain uses TRBV28 with TRBJ2-7; 8 bases fit TRBD1. V was pared by 6 bases and J by 2 bases, with 9 bases of the junction left unmatched. This CDR3 region has 15 residues. The germline V gene encodes CDR1 MDHEN and CDR2 SYDVKM.

The chain carries TRBV6-2 or TRBV6-3 and TRBJ1-2; TRBD1 matches at 12 bases. Trimming removed 5 bases from V and 4 bases from J; junction bases left unmatched: 11. The CDR3 loop spans 17 amino acids. Germline-derived CDR1 and CDR2 are MNHEY and SVGEGT. CDR3 loop: CASSPRDRGPYSYGYTF. The CDR3 nucleotides are TGTGCCAGCAGTCCCCGGGACAGGGGGCCTTACTCCTATGGCTACACCTTC.

This clone was seen a single time. Here the CDR3 DNA reads TGTGCCAGCAGCCGGGAAGGGACGAGCGTGGCCGGGGAGCTGTTTTTT. Protein sequence: CASSREGTSVAGELFF. The chain joins TRBV3-1 (or the pseudogene TRBV3-2) to TRBJ2-2, with D perhaps being TRBD1 or TRBD2 (5 bases each). V was pared by 4 bases and J by 6 bases, with 18 bases between. Looked up from germline, CDR1 is LGHDT and CDR2 is YNNKEL (reference sequence). This CDR3 region has 16 residues.

The CDR3 spells CASSFTPLYRTGLGSPLHF. The DNA of the CDR3 is TGTGCCAGCAGTTTTACCCCACTATATCGGACAGGCCTTGGGTCACCCCTCCACTTT. The chain is built from TRBV27 and TRBJ1-6; TRBD1 matches at 7 bases. The germline V gene encodes CDR1 MNHEY and CDR2 SMNVEV (reference sequence). V shed 3 bases and J 10 bases; nucleotides not matched to a gene: 21. The CDR3 consists of 19 residues.

The J gene is TRBJ2-1, the V gene TRBV5-1, with TRBD1 matching over 11 bases. The CDR3 covers 15 residues. CDR1 is SGHRS, CDR2 YFSETQ, per germline. V dropped 4 bases and J dropped 8; count of bases not matched to a gene: 8. For the CDR3, the DNA is TGCGCCAGCAGCATGCTGGACAGGGGGCTTGATGAGCAGTTCTTC. This sequence encodes CASSMLDRGLDEQFF.

J is TRBJ1-2 and V is TRBV3-1 (or the pseudogene TRBV3-2); no reliable D call. Germline V lookup: CDR1 LGHDT, CDR2 YNNKEL (reference sequence). V lost 0 bases, J lost 9 bases, and 5 bases lay in between. The CDR3 is 11 residues long. The CDR3 DNA reads as TGTGCCAGCAGCCAAGATCAGAGCTACACCTTC. It specifies CASSQDQSYTF.

Only one count was recorded for this clone. The chain uses TRBV6-5 and TRBJ1-6; a possible D gene is TRBD1 (5 bases). V was clipped by 10 bases and J by 6 bases, with 10 bases between them. This CDR3 has 12 residues. Germline V gene sequence: CDR1 MNHEY, CDR2 SVGAGI. The CDR3 loop is CATRGSNSPLHF. The CDR3 DNA sequence: TGTGCCACCCGGGGGAGTAATTCACCCCTCCACTTT.

This clone was observed once. V gene TRBV4-1 combines with J gene TRBJ1-2; D remains ambiguous. Per the germline V gene, CDR1 is MGHRA and CDR2 is YSYEKL. V lost 0 bases and J lost 4, with 12 bases in between. The CDR3 has 15 residues. The CDR3 spells CASSQEGSGRYGYTF. CDR3 DNA sequence: TGCGCCAGCAGCCAAGAGGGGAGTGGGCGCTATGGCTACACCTTC.

The chain recombines TRBV19 with TRBJ2-1; D is undetermined. This CDR3 has 15 amino acids. Trimming removed 10 bases at V and 3 bases at J, with 19 bases between. CDR1 and CDR2 (germline): LNHDA, SQIVND (reference sequence). Written as DNA, the CDR3 is TGTGCCACTCAGGCGGTAGCTACTAACTACAATGAGCAGTTCTTC. This codes for CATQAVATNYNEQFF.

This chain links TRBV7-2 with TRBJ2-3; TRBD1 matches at 7 bases. V trimming: 0 bases; J trimming: 1 base; junction bases outside the gene matches: 7. The CDR3 runs 17 residues. Looked up from germline, CDR1 is SGHTA and CDR2 is FQGNSA. The CDR3 DNA reads TGTGCCAGCAGCTTAGCTCAAGGGGGCTATGGCACAGATACGCAGTATTTT. As protein: CASSLAQGGYGTDTQYF.

The rearrangement joins TRBV27 to TRBJ1-6, with D maybe TRBD1 (5 bases). This CDR3 is built from 15 residues. Germline V lookup: CDR1 MNHEY, CDR2 SMNVEV (reference sequence). V was cut by 7 bases and J by 4 bases, with 14 bases left in between. The CDR3 nucleotides are TGTGCCAGCAAAGGGTCAGGGATGTATAATTCACCCCTCCACTTT. Protein: CASKGSGMYNSPLHF.

This chain uses TRBV10-3 with TRBJ2-7, with 9 bases that match TRBD1. The V and J ends lost 3 bases and 5 bases, in that order; junction bases with no gene match: 11. This CDR3 has 16 residues. CDR1 is ENHRY and CDR2 is SYGVKD in the germline V gene. CDR3 coding DNA: TGTGCCATCAGTGATCCGAGACAGGGGGTGTCTGACGAGCAGTACTTC. Translated, it gives CAISDPRQGVSDEQYF.

The chain joins TRBV18 to TRBJ1-1; D uncertain. The V gene lost 1 base and the J gene lost 2 bases, with 17 bases spanning the gap. There are 17 residues in the CDR3. Germline CDR1 reads KGHSH; CDR2 reads LQKENI. The CDR3, as DNA: TGTGCCAGCTCACCACTCAGTCCCGGCTCGATAAACACTGAAGCTTTCTTT. It specifies CASSPLSPGSINTEAFF.

This clone occurred once. The rearrangement uses TRBV18 and TRBJ2-7; 10 bases agree with TRBD1. J gave up 7 bases and V 3 bases, and 6 bases lay outside the gene matches. There are 14 residues in the CDR3. Germline V gives CDR1 KGHSH, CDR2 LQKENI. CDR3 nucleotide sequence: TGTGCCAGCTCACCGGACAGGGGGGCATGGGAGCAGTACTTC. This translates into CASSPDRGAWEQYF.

V gene TRBV5-6 combines with J gene TRBJ2-7; perhaps TRBD2 as D (5 bases). CDR3 length: 13 residues. Trimming left V 5 bases short and J 0 bases short, with 9 bases between. CDR1 and CDR2 from the germline V gene are SGHDT and YYEEEE. CDR3 sequence (DNA): TGTGCCAGCAGGACGGGGAGCTCCTACGAGCAGTACTTC. It specifies CASRTGSSYEQYF.

The chain combines TRBV6-5 with TRBJ1-4; the D is unclear. The CDR3 runs 13 residues. V was pared by 8 bases and J by 6 bases, with 13 bases between. CDR1 MNHEY and CDR2 SVGAGI come from the germline V gene. DNA of the CDR3: TGTGCCAGCCACCTGGGCCTCGATGAAAAACTGTTTTTT. Amino acids: CASHLGLDEKLFF.

V usage is TRBV19 and J usage is TRBJ2-3; the D is unclear. This CDR3 is 15 amino acids long. The germline gives CDR1 LNHDA, CDR2 SQIVND (reference sequence). Deletions cut 3 bases from V and 4 bases from J, with 14 bases between. The CDR3 loop reads CASSMRRAEPDTQYF. Here the CDR3 DNA reads TGTGCCAGTAGTATGAGACGGGCAGAACCAGATACGCAGTATTTT.

The rearrangement links TRBV24-1 to TRBJ2-5; no firm D call. The CDR3 runs 12 residues. The germline gives CDR1 KGHDR, CDR2 SFDVKD. V was clipped by 2 bases and J by 4 bases, with 4 bases between them. The CDR3 loop is CATSDWGETQYF. The CDR3 coding sequence is TGTGCCACCAGTGATTGGGGAGAGACCCAGTACTTC.

The J gene is TRBJ2-3, the V gene TRBV10-1; TRBD2 agrees at 9 bases. This CDR3 region has 16 residues. Germline CDR1 reads WNHNN; CDR2 reads SYGVQD (reference sequence). J lost 2 bases, V lost 4 bases, and 7 bases had no gene match. CDR3 amino acids: CASSVGIAGATDTQYF. The DNA of the CDR3 is TGCGCCAGCAGTGTTGGAATAGCGGGAGCCACAGATACGCAGTATTTT.

The rearrangement joins TRBV7-8 to TRBJ1-1; D perhaps matches TRBD1 (6 bases). Per the germline V gene, CDR1 is SGHVS and CDR2 is FQNEAQ. The CDR3 loop spans 15 amino acids. V shed 5 bases and J shed 4 bases, with 17 bases lying between them. The CDR3 loop is CASSALGGQATEAFF. Here the CDR3 DNA reads TGTGCCAGCAGCGCTCTAGGGGGGCAGGCCACTGAAGCTTTCTTT.

V usage is TRBV18 and J usage is TRBJ1-1; D not resolved. V gave up 6 bases and J gave up 1 base, with 9 bases separating them. The germline CDR1 and CDR2 sequences are KGHSH and LQKENI. The length of the CDR3 is 13 residues. The CDR3 protein is CASSVATNTEAFF. For the CDR3, the DNA is TGTGCCAGCTCCGTTGCTACGAACACTGAAGCTTTCTTT.

The chain carries TRBV6-5 and TRBJ1-4; maybe TRBD1 (5 bases). The CDR3 runs 15 residues. Looked up from germline, CDR1 is MNHEY and CDR2 is SVGAGI. V was pared by 0 bases and J by 3 bases, with 8 bases between. The CDR3 DNA reads as TGTGCCAGCAGTTACTCAGGGGAAGCTAATGAAAAACTGTTTTTT. Translating gives CASSYSGEANEKLFF.

The J gene is TRBJ1-4, the V gene TRBV19, with D tentatively TRBD1 (5 bases). There are 13 residues in the CDR3. V was clipped by 2 bases and J by 8 bases, with 9 bases between them. The germline gives CDR1 LNHDA, CDR2 SQIVND (reference sequence). CDR3 DNA: TGTGCCAGTAGTATACGGGACCGGGAAAAACTGTTTTTT. Its protein product is CASSIRDREKLFF. Using reference TRBV19 and TRBJ1-4 for the parts outside the CDR3, the full variable domain is DGGITQSPKYLFRKEGQNVTLSCEQNLNHDAMYWYRQDPGQGLRLIYYSQIVNDFQKGDIAEGYSVSREKKESFPLTVTSAQKNPTAFYLCASSIRDREKLFFGSGTQLSVL.

This chain links TRBV7-9 with TRBJ1-2, with D perhaps matching TRBD1 (6 bases). There are 16 residues in the CDR3. Trimming removed 2 bases at V and 6 bases at J, with 19 bases between. Per germline, CDR1 SEHNR and CDR2 FQNEAQ (reference sequence). The DNA of the CDR3 is TGTGCCAGCAGCTTATCTGACAGGAATGGGGAGGATGGCTACACCTTC. This sequence encodes CASSLSDRNGEDGYTF.

The rearrangement links TRBV7-9 to TRBJ2-3; TRBD1 matches at 8 bases. V gave up 5 bases and J gave up 2 bases; unmatched junction bases: 9. Per germline, CDR1 SEHNR and CDR2 FQNEAQ (reference sequence). The CDR3 consists of 16 residues. The CDR3 sequence: CASSNRQGRNTDTQYF. The CDR3 DNA reads TGTGCCAGCAGCAATCGACAGGGGAGAAACACAGATACGCAGTATTTT.